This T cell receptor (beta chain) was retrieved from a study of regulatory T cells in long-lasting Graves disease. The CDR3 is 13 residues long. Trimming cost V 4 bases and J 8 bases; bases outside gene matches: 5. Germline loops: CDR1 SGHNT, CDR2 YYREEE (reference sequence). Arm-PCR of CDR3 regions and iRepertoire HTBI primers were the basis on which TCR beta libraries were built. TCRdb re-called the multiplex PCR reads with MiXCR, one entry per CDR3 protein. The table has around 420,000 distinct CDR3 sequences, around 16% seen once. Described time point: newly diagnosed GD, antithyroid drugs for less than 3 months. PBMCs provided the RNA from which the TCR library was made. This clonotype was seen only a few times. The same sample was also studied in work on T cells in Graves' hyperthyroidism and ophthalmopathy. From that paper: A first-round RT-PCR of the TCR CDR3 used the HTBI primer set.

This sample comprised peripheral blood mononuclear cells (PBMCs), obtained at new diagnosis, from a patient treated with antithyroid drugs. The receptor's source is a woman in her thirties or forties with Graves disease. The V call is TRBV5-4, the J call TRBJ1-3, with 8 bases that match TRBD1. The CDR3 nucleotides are TGTGCCAGCAGCCCCGGACAGGGTGACACCATATATTTT. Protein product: CASSPGQGDTIYF. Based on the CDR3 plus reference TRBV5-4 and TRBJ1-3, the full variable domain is ETGVTQSPTHLIKTRGQQVTLRCSSQSGHNTVSWYQQALGQGPQFIFQYYREEENGRGNFPPRFSGLQFPNYSSELNVNALELDDSALYLCASSPGQGDTIYFGEGSWLTVV.